A selection of T cell receptor beta chains follows, all from one sample in a study of shared clonotypes between healthy human individuals. The data were produced by immunoSEQ multiplex PCR, yet TCRdb's version contains in-frame clones alone and is incomplete. The repertoire holds approximately 620,000 clones, with less than 98% as singletons. The material sequenced was naive CD4+ T cells sorted from blood. All receptors come from a woman aged 25 to 39 in good health. The CDR3 runs from the conserved cysteine through the conserved F or W. For some rows the clone size is stated as once, few or many, or as a class when expanded; others skip it.

v_call: TRBV5-1
clone_size: NA
cdr3_aa: CASSLVIQPNTGELFF

v_call: TRBV19
clone_size: NA
cdr3_aa: CASRMTGSNEKLFF

v_call: TRBV28
clone_size: NA
cdr3_aa: CASLHQGTPKIYEQYF

v_call: TRBV11-2
clone_size: NA
cdr3_aa: CASSASGQGTHEQYF

v_call: TRBV18
clone_size: NA
cdr3_aa: CASSHSPGGAPGSNQPQHF

v_call: TRBV18
clone_size: NA
cdr3_aa: CASSPSRDMPNEQFF

v_call: TRBV6-4
clone_size: NA
cdr3_aa: CASSDHLNTEAFF

v_call: TRBV5-8
clone_size: NA
cdr3_aa: CASSGGGPYEQYF

v_call: TRBV9
clone_size: NA
cdr3_aa: CASSPRQGPSNEQFF

v_call: TRBV2
clone_size: once
cdr3_aa: CASKGASYNEQFF

v_call: TRBV28
clone_size: NA
cdr3_aa: CASARDRGGNYGYTF

v_call: TRBV2
clone_size: NA
cdr3_aa: CASSDRQGSTEAFF

v_call: TRBV30
clone_size: NA
cdr3_aa: CAWSPQGGGYTF

v_call: TRBV19
clone_size: NA
cdr3_aa: CASSRNGGSAGELFF

v_call: TRBV28
clone_size: NA
cdr3_aa: CASSFQIYQPQHF

v_call: TRBV5-1
clone_size: NA
cdr3_aa: CASSIPGQGVHEQFF

v_call: TRBV19
clone_size: few
cdr3_aa: CASSIATQYEQFF

v_call: TRBV5-4
clone_size: NA
cdr3_aa: CASSFTLGGRALGEQFF

v_call: TRBV7-9
clone_size: NA
cdr3_aa: CASSSPREREGTGELFF

v_call: TRBV18
clone_size: NA
cdr3_aa: CASSPMRRGDEAFF

v_call: TRBV5-8
clone_size: NA
cdr3_aa: CASSLGRTEAFF

v_call: TRBV2
clone_size: NA
cdr3_aa: CASRNRGVQYF

v_call: TRBV19
clone_size: NA
cdr3_aa: CASSTHSGGPYEQYF

v_call: TRBV18
clone_size: NA
cdr3_aa: CASSPSNGLAGRPEQYF

v_call: TRBV6-4
clone_size: NA
cdr3_aa: CASTGQGAGVTYEQYF

v_call: TRBV7-3
clone_size: NA
cdr3_aa: CASSLSFSGRKNEQYF

v_call: TRBV10-3
clone_size: NA
cdr3_aa: CAISRIDRDYGYTF

v_call: TRBV10-2
clone_size: NA
cdr3_aa: CASSPSYTDTQYF

v_call: TRBV11-3
clone_size: NA
cdr3_aa: CASSLGGVSTGELFF

v_call: TRBV2
clone_size: NA
cdr3_aa: CASRREAGYNSPLHF

v_call: TRBV27
clone_size: NA
cdr3_aa: CASSRGGGTTDTQYF

v_call: TRBV28
clone_size: NA
cdr3_aa: CASSFPGRTGARLYVSNQPQHF

v_call: TRBV7-8
clone_size: NA
cdr3_aa: CASSLGGEVASGYGYTF

v_call: TRBV10-3
clone_size: NA
cdr3_aa: CAISDGSGKAKNIQYF

v_call: TRBV7-8
clone_size: NA
cdr3_aa: CASSPAENYGYTF

v_call: TRBV1
clone_size: NA
cdr3_aa: CTSRFTDTQYF

v_call: TRBV27
clone_size: NA
cdr3_aa: CASSLRPNEKLFF

v_call: TRBV6-5
clone_size: NA
cdr3_aa: CASSYSPGRETQYF

v_call: TRBV30
clone_size: few
cdr3_aa: CACRWTVQETQYF

v_call: TRBV9
clone_size: NA
cdr3_aa: CASSGRDGTNIQYF

v_call: TRBV2
clone_size: NA
cdr3_aa: CASNARQYNEKLFF

v_call: TRBV11-2
clone_size: NA
cdr3_aa: CASSSIRTGSYEQYF

v_call: TRBV28
clone_size: once
cdr3_aa: CASMGGENRLDNSPLHF

v_call: TRBV6-6
clone_size: NA
cdr3_aa: CASSLHMNTEAFF

v_call: TRBV5-4
clone_size: NA
cdr3_aa: CASSWTGTGENYGYTF

v_call: TRBV27
clone_size: NA
cdr3_aa: CASSQEVLAGVTSRWEQYF

v_call: TRBV2
clone_size: NA
cdr3_aa: CASRDGIRQGWNQPQHF

v_call: TRBV5-1
clone_size: NA
cdr3_aa: CASSYDGSGANVLTF

v_call: TRBV5-4
clone_size: NA
cdr3_aa: CASSAPGSGSRTYEQYF